This TCR beta chain was obtained from a study of T cell repertoires in cytomegalovirus infection. Across the study: Public signatures in TCR beta pointed to CMV infection and matching HLA type.

General study results and limits: Identification of carriers of CMV plus the relevant HLA was achieved through cumulative public TCR beta family frequency. Dominant in the ex vivo response were TCR beta clonotypes restricted by HLA-C and specific for CMV.

To note about this clonotype: Antigen: not known.

TCRdb called the reads again in MiXCR, with one record for every CDR3 protein. The table shows around 260,000 distinct CDR3 sequences, with about 26% occurring only once. Per the germline V gene, CDR1 is ENHRY and CDR2 is SYGVKD. This CDR3 contains 12 residues. Trimming shortened V by 5 bases and J by 1 base, and 6 bases separated the two germline ends. What was sequenced was PBMCs. This TCR was sampled from a human donor in good health (CMV status not recorded). Some clones in this sample may be carry-over from other donors' samples. The chain uses TRBV10-3 and TRBJ2-7; D remains ambiguous. Here the CDR3 DNA reads TGTGCCATCAGTAGCACTTCCTACGAGCAGTACTTC. Translating gives CAISSTSYEQYF.